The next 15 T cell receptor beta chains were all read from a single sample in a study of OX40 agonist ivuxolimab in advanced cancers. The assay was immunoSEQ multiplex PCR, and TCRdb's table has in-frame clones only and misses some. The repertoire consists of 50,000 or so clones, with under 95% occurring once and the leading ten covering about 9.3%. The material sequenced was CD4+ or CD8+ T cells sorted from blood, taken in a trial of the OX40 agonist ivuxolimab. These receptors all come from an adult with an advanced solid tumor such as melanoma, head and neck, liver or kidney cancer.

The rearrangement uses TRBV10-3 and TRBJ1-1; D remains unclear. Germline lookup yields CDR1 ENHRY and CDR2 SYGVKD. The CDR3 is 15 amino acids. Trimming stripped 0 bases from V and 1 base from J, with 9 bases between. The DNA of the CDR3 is TGTGCCATCAGTGAGTCGGCAGGACGGAACACTGAAGCTTTCTTT. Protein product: CAISESAGRNTEAFF.

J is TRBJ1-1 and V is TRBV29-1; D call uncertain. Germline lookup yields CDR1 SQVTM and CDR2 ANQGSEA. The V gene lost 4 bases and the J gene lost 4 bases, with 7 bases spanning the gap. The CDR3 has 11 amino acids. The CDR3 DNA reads TGCAGCGTTGGGGTCGGCACTGAAGCTTTCTTT. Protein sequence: CSVGVGTEAFF. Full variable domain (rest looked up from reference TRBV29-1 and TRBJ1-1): SAVISQKPSRDICQRGTSLTIQCQVDSQVTMMFWYRQQPGQSLTLIATANQGSEATYESGFVIDKFPISRPNLTFSTLTVSNMSPEDSSIYLCSVGVGTEAFFGQGTRLTVV.

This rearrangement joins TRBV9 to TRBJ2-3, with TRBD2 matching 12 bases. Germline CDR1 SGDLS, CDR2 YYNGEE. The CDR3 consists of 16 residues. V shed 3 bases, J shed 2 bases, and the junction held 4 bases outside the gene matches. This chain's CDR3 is CASSATSGSITDTQYF. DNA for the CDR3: TGTGCCAGCAGCGCGACTAGCGGGAGCATCACAGATACGCAGTATTTT.

CDR3 in amino acids: CASSFEVYSYEQYF. In DNA, the CDR3 is TGTGCCAGCAGCTTCGAGGTTTACTCCTACGAGCAGTACTTC. The V and J genes are TRBV7-2 and TRBJ2-7; D ambiguous. Looked up from germline, CDR1 is SGHTA and CDR2 is FQGNSA. This CDR3 comprises 14 residues. V lost 3 bases to trimming and J lost 0 bases, with 9 bases between them. The full variable domain, in which reference TRBV7-2 and TRBJ2-7 provide the parts outside the CDR3, is GAGVSQSPSNKVTEKGKDVELRCDPISGHTALYWYRQSLGQGLEFLIYFQGNSAPDKSGLPSDRFSAERTGGSVSTLTIQRTQQEDSAVYLCASSFEVYSYEQYFGPGTRLTVT.

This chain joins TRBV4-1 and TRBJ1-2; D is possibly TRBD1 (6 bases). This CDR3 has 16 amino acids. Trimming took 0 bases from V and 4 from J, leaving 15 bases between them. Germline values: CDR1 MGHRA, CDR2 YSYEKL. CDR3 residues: CASSQDRGGSIYGYTF. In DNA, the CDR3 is TGCGCCAGCAGCCAAGATAGGGGGGGGAGCATCTATGGCTACACCTTC.

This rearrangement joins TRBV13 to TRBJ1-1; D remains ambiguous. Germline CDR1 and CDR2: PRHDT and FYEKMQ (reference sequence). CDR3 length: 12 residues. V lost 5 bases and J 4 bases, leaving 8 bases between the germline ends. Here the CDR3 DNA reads TGTGCCAGCAGCCCCCCCGGCACTGAAGCTTTCTTT. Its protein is CASSPPGTEAFF.

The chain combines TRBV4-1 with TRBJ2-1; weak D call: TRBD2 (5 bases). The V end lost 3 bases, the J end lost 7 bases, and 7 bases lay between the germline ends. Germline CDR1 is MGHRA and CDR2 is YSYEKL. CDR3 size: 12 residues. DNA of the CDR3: TGCGCCAGCAGCCACAGCGGAAATGAGCAGTTCTTC. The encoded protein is CASSHSGNEQFF.

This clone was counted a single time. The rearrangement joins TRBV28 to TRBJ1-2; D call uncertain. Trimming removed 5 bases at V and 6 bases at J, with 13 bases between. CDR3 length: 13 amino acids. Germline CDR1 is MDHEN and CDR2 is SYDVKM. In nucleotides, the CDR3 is TGTGCCAGCAGTACCCACCGGGGAGATGGCTACACCTTC. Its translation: CASSTHRGDGYTF.

The CDR3 DNA sequence: TGTGCCAGCACCGATCGACCAGGCATGAACACTGAAGCTTTCTTT. Translation: CASTDRPGMNTEAFF. V usage is TRBV6-6 and J usage is TRBJ1-1; no reliable D call. Germline CDR1 MNHNY, CDR2 SVGAGI (reference sequence). V was trimmed by 7 bases and J by 0 bases, leaving 15 bases between them. The CDR3 contains 15 residues.

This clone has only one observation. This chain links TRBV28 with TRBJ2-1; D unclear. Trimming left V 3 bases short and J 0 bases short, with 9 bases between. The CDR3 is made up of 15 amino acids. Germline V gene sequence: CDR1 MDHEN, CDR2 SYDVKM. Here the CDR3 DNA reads TGTGCCAGCAGTTTTGGTACGAGCTCCTACAATGAGCAGTTCTTC. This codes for CASSFGTSSYNEQFF.

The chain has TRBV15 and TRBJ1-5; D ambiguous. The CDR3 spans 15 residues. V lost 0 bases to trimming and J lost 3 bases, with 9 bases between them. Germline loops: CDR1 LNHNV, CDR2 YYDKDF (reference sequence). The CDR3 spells CATSRDMGYNQPQHF. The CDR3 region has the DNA TGTGCCACCAGCAGAGATATGGGATACAATCAGCCCCAGCATTTT.

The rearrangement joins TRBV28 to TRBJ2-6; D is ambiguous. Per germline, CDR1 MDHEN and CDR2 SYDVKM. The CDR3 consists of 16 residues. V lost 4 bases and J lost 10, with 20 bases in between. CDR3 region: CASSYPSGKVPNVLTF. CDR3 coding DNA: TGTGCCAGCAGTTACCCCAGTGGAAAGGTCCCAAACGTCCTGACTTTC. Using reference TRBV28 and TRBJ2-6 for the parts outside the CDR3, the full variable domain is DVKVTQSSRYLVKRTGEKVFLECVQDMDHENMFWYRQDPGLGLRLIYFSYDVKMKEKGDIPEGYSVSREKKERFSLILESASTNQTSMYLCASSYPSGKVPNVLTFGAGSRLTVL.

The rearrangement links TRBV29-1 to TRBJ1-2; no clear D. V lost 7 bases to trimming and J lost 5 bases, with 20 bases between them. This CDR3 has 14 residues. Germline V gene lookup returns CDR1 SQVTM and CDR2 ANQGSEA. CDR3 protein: CSALTTNGVYGYTF. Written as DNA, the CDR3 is TGCAGCGCCCTGACTACTAACGGAGTATATGGCTACACCTTC.

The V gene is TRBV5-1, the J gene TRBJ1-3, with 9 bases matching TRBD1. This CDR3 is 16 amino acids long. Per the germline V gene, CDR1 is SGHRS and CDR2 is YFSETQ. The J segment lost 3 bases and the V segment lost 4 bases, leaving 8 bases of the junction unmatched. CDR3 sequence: CASSTGDRVVGNTIYF. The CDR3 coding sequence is TGCGCCAGCAGCACGGGGGACAGGGTTGTTGGAAACACCATATATTTT.

CDR3 DNA: TGTGCCAGCAGCCAAGAGGCTTTAACGGACAATGAGCAGTTCTTC. The encoded protein is CASSQEALTDNEQFF. The chain carries TRBV4-2 and TRBJ2-1; the D is unclear. CDR1 and CDR2 (germline): LGHNA, YNFKEQ. The length of the CDR3 is 15 residues. V dropped 0 bases and J dropped 5 bases, with 11 bases sitting between them.